These 30 T cell receptor beta chains were all obtained from the same sample, sequenced in a study of T cell changes during pregnancy in multiple sclerosis. The table came from immunoSEQ multiplex PCR; TCRdb's copy has only in-frame clones and leaves some out. The profile shows roughly 69,000 clones, more than 75% of them singletons. The sample in question was peripheral blood, obtained in the third trimester of pregnancy. All receptors derive from a female donor with multiple sclerosis, enrolled in a pregnancy study.

The V and J genes are TRBV2 and TRBJ2-1; 7 nucleotides line up with TRBD2. The CDR3 spans 13 residues. V was pared by 5 bases and J by 6 bases, with 4 bases of the junction left unmatched. Germline-derived CDR1 and CDR2 are SNHLY and FYNNEI. The CDR3 DNA sequence: TGTGCCAGCAGTAGGCCGGGGGGCAATGAGCAGTTCTTC. Translated, it gives CASSRPGGNEQFF.

V and J are TRBV11-2 and TRBJ2-6, with a tentative D call TRBD2 (6 bases). V was trimmed by 4 bases and J by 5 bases, leaving 12 bases between them. Germline V gene lookup returns CDR1 SGHAT and CDR2 FQNNGV. This CDR3 contains 15 residues. Written as DNA, the CDR3 is TGTGCCAGCAGCTCGGAGGGGCTCTGGGCCAACGTCCTGACTTTC. Residues: CASSSEGLWANVLTF.

This clone was detected a few times. The chain joins TRBV7-9 to TRBJ1-1; D is ambiguous. Trimming left V 1 base short and J 2 bases short, with 5 bases between. The CDR3 consists of 13 residues. Germline lookup yields CDR1 SEHNR and CDR2 FQNEAQ (reference sequence). In DNA, the CDR3 is TGTGCCAGCAGCTTAGAGCGAAACACTGAAGCTTTCTTT. Translated: CASSLERNTEAFF. Using reference TRBV7-9 and TRBJ1-1 for the parts outside the CDR3, the full variable domain is DTGVSQNPRHKITKRGQNVTFRCDPISEHNRLYWYRQTLGQGPEFLTYFQNEAQLEKSRLLSDRFSAERPKGSFSTLEIQRTEQGDSAMYLCASSLERNTEAFFGQGTRLTVV.

The CDR3: CASSQTGGIYGYTF. DNA of the CDR3: TGTGCCAGCAGCCAGACAGGGGGAATCTATGGCTACACCTTC. The V call is TRBV4-2, the J call TRBJ1-2; TRBD1 agrees at 9 bases. V shed 3 bases and J 4 bases; nucleotides not matched to a gene: 3. Germline V lookup: CDR1 LGHNA, CDR2 YNFKEQ. The CDR3 contains 14 residues.

The chain is built from TRBV7-8 and TRBJ1-1; D is unclear. Per the germline V gene, CDR1 is SGHVS and CDR2 is FQNEAQ. The CDR3 is made up of 12 amino acids. Between the trimmed V and J ends, which lost 0 bases and 10 bases, there was a span of 9 bases. The CDR3 coding sequence is TGTGCCAGCAGCTTAGCCGGTCTGCTAGCTTTCTTT. This encodes CASSLAGLLAFF.

The V and J genes are TRBV6-5 and TRBJ2-1; D is perhaps TRBD1 (6 bases). The length of the CDR3 is 13 residues. CDR1 is MNHEY, CDR2 SVGAGI, per germline. Trimming took off 4 bases at V and 8 bases at J, with 12 bases between the two ends. CDR3: CASSLQGIDEQFF. The CDR3 DNA reads TGTGCCAGCAGTTTACAGGGTATCGATGAGCAGTTCTTC.

V is TRBV18 and J is TRBJ1-5; 7 nucleotides line up with TRBD1. V was pared by 6 bases and J by 1 base, with 9 bases of the junction left unmatched. The CDR3 is 16 amino acids. The germline V gene has CDR1 KGHSH and CDR2 LQKENI. The CDR3: CASSAGQPRSNQPQHF. As DNA, the CDR3 is TGTGCCAGCTCTGCGGGACAGCCAAGGAGCAATCAGCCCCAGCATTTT.

The chain carries TRBV7-9 and TRBJ2-7; 12 positions match TRBD1. V was pared by 8 bases and J by 0 bases, with 2 bases of the junction left unmatched. Germline V gives CDR1 SEHNR, CDR2 FQNEAQ (reference sequence). This CDR3 has 14 amino acids. CDR3 loop: CASGTGGLSYEQYF. The CDR3 DNA reads as TGTGCCAGCGGGACAGGGGGCCTCTCCTACGAGCAGTACTTC.

The chain couples TRBV2 to TRBJ1-1; D not certain. Germline lookup yields CDR1 SNHLY and CDR2 FYNNEI. This CDR3 contains 15 residues. The ends were cut back, 4 bases at V and 4 bases at J, with 16 bases in the middle. The CDR3: CASSGRTVAGTEAFF. For the CDR3, the DNA is TGTGCCAGCAGTGGCAGGACGGTAGCGGGCACTGAAGCTTTCTTT. The full variable domain, its missing parts supplied by reference TRBV2 and TRBJ1-1, is EPEVTQTPSHQVTQMGQEVILRCVPISNHLYFYWYRQILGQKVEFLVSFYNNEISEKSEIFDDQFSVERPDGSNFTLKIRSTKLEDSAMYFCASSGRTVAGTEAFFGQGTRLTVV.

V gene TRBV20-1 combines with J gene TRBJ1-1, with unresolved D. The germline V gene encodes CDR1 DFQATT and CDR2 SNEGSKA (reference sequence). There are 11 residues in the CDR3. Trimming took 3 bases from V and 4 from J, leaving 6 bases between them. In DNA form, the CDR3 reads TGCAGTGCTAGTAGAGCCACTGAAGCTTTCTTT. Residues: CSASRATEAFF.

The count of this clone is one. The CDR3 spells CASSLLQGYGYTF. Here the CDR3 DNA reads TGTGCCAGCAGTTTATTGCAGGGGTACGGCTACACCTTC. The chain carries TRBV28 and TRBJ1-2, with a weak D call TRBD1 (6 bases). CDR1 MDHEN and CDR2 SYDVKM come from the germline V gene. This CDR3 is built from 13 residues. V lost 1 base and J 8 bases, leaving 11 bases between the germline ends.

CDR3 sequence reads: CASSEQANTEAFF. The CDR3, as DNA: TGCGCCAGCAGTGAACAGGCCAACACTGAAGCTTTCTTT. The rearrangement links TRBV10-1 to TRBJ1-1, with D tentatively TRBD1 (5 bases). Germline CDR1 WNHNN, CDR2 SYGVQD (reference sequence). The CDR3 consists of 13 residues. V was cut by 3 bases and J by 2 bases, with 7 bases left in between.

The chain has TRBV7-6 and TRBJ2-1; possibly TRBD1 for D (5 bases). V was shortened by 1 base and J by 2 bases, with 6 bases between the two germline ends. Germline V gives CDR1 SGHVS, CDR2 FNYEAQ. The CDR3 extends over 14 amino acids. The CDR3, as DNA: TGTGCCAGCAGCTTAGTGACAGCCTACAATGAGCAGTTCTTC. This gives the protein CASSLVTAYNEQFF.

This sequence joins TRBV30 and TRBJ2-1; a possible D gene is TRBD1 (6 bases). This CDR3 comprises 17 residues. Germline V gene data show CDR1 as GTSNPN and CDR2 as SVGIG (reference sequence). The germline V and J ends were trimmed by 3 bases and 7 bases, with 25 bases remaining between them. The CDR3: CAWSSIWGWGRRNEQFF. DNA for the CDR3: TGTGCCTGGAGCTCAATCTGGGGCTGGGGGCGGCGTAATGAGCAGTTCTTC. Filled out from reference TRBV30 and TRBJ2-1, the complete variable domain reads SQTIHQWPATLVQPVGSPLSLECTVEGTSNPNLYWYRQAAGRGLQLLFYSVGIGQISSEVPQNLSASRPQDRQFILSSKKLLLSDSGFYLCAWSSIWGWGRRNEQFFGPGTRLTVL.

The rearrangement links TRBV19 to TRBJ1-5, with D perhaps TRBD1 (6 bases). Germline-derived CDR1 and CDR2 are LNHDA and SQIVND (reference sequence). V lost 8 bases to trimming and J lost 4 bases, with 18 bases between them. The CDR3 loop spans 15 amino acids. The CDR3 DNA is TGTGCCAGTTCCCTCAGGGGAAGAGGAAATCAGCCCCAGCATTTT. It specifies CASSLRGRGNQPQHF.

The genes are TRBV6-5 and TRBJ2-5; D possibly corresponds to TRBD2 (5 bases). V was shortened by 2 bases and J by 5 bases, with 15 bases between the two germline ends. The CDR3 runs to 15 residues. Germline V gene sequence: CDR1 MNHEY, CDR2 SVGAGI. This chain's CDR3 is CASSYDGLPGETQYF. The CDR3, as DNA: TGTGCCAGCAGTTACGACGGACTCCCCGGGGAGACCCAGTACTTC.

The chain carries TRBV7-6 and TRBJ2-7, with 8 positions matching TRBD2. The V gene's germline CDR1 is SGHVS and CDR2 FNYEAQ. The CDR3 runs to 17 residues. V lost 5 bases and J lost 5; bases outside the gene matches: 17. The CDR3 reads CASSPGAITSGVDEQYF. CDR3 sequence (DNA): TGTGCCAGCAGCCCGGGGGCTATAACTAGCGGTGTTGACGAGCAGTACTTC. The full variable domain, its missing parts supplied by reference TRBV7-6 and TRBJ2-7, is GAGVSQSPRYKVTKRGQDVALRCDPISGHVSLYWYRQALGQGPEFLTYFNYEAQQDKSGLPNDRFSAERPEGSISTLTIQRTEQRDSAMYRCASSPGAITSGVDEQYFGPGTRLTVT.

The CDR3 DNA follows: TGTGCCAGCAGTGGGACAGGGGAAGGGCAGCCCCAGCATTTT. This translates into CASSGTGEGQPQHF. The rearrangement joins TRBV2 to TRBJ1-5, with TRBD1 matching over 9 bases. The CDR3 consists of 14 residues. The germline gives CDR1 SNHLY, CDR2 FYNNEI. Germline trimming cut 4 bases from V and 7 bases from J; bases unmatched to any gene: 5. The full variable domain, rest sourced from reference TRBV2 and TRBJ1-5, is EPEVTQTPSHQVTQMGQEVILRCVPISNHLYFYWYRQILGQKVEFLVSFYNNEISEKSEIFDDQFSVERPDGSNFTLKIRSTKLEDSAMYFCASSGTGEGQPQHFGDGTRLSIL.

V gene TRBV5-1 combines with J gene TRBJ2-3; 11 bases align to TRBD1. The V gene end was trimmed by 7 bases and the J gene end by 3 bases; junction bases not matched to a gene: 4. Germline CDR1 reads SGHRS; CDR2 reads YFSETQ. The CDR3 contains 14 residues. CDR3 DNA sequence: TGCGCCAGCTCCGGGACAGGGGGAACAGATACGCAGTATTTT. Protein sequence: CASSGTGGTDTQYF.

This rearrangement joins TRBV2 to TRBJ1-5; possibly TRBD1 for D (6 bases). This CDR3 is built from 13 residues. In germline, CDR1 is SNHLY, CDR2 FYNNEI. Trimming removed 7 bases from V and 3 bases from J, with 10 bases in between. The CDR3 reads CASNKGDNQPQHF. CDR3 sequence (DNA): TGTGCCAGCAATAAGGGGGACAATCAGCCCCAGCATTTT.

The chain is built from TRBV28 and TRBJ1-5, with a tentative D call TRBD1 (5 bases). Germline V CDR1 and CDR2: MDHEN, SYDVKM. The CDR3 spans 15 residues. Trimming removed 5 bases at V and 3 bases at J, with 14 bases between. The CDR3 DNA sequence: TGTGCCAGCAGTCCGGGGTGGGGGGTCAATCAGCCCCAGCATTTT. Amino acid sequence: CASSPGWGVNQPQHF.

The V call is TRBV5-1, the J call TRBJ2-3; 8 bases map to TRBD2. The length of the CDR3 is 15 residues. Germline-derived CDR1 and CDR2 are SGHRS and YFSETQ. Germline trimming cut 0 bases from V and 5 bases from J; bases unmatched to any gene: 5. CDR3 DNA sequence: TGCGCCAGCAGCTTGGGAGATAGCGGGGTAGATACGCAGTATTTT. Residues: CASSLGDSGVDTQYF.

This sequence joins TRBV4-1 and TRBJ2-2, with a weak D call TRBD1 (5 bases). Germline CDR1 is MGHRA and CDR2 is YSYEKL. This CDR3 is built from 19 residues. Trimming removed 0 bases from V and 3 bases from J, with 20 bases in between. The CDR3 protein is CASSQDAVDQGSYTGELFF. CDR3 bases: TGCGCCAGCAGCCAAGATGCCGTCGATCAGGGAAGTTACACCGGGGAGCTGTTTTTT.

The chain recombines TRBV7-2 with TRBJ2-7; a weak D match, TRBD2 (6 bases). CDR1 and CDR2 from the germline V gene are SGHTA and FQGNSA. The V end lost 2 bases, the J end lost 7 bases, and 15 bases lay between the germline ends. This CDR3 spans 14 amino acids. CDR3 DNA sequence: TGTGCCAGCAGCTTAAGTGAAGGGAGGCGAGAGCAGTACTTC. This translates into CASSLSEGRREQYF.

The chain joins TRBV5-1 to TRBJ2-3; 8 bases agree with TRBD2. The CDR3 runs to 16 residues. CDR1 and CDR2 from the germline V gene are SGHRS and YFSETQ. The J segment lost 1 base and the V segment lost 2 bases, leaving 6 bases of the junction unmatched. In DNA form, the CDR3 reads TGCGCCAGCAGCTTCCCCCAGACTAGCGGCACAGATACGCAGTATTTT. Its translation is CASSFPQTSGTDTQYF.

This clone was detected only a few times. The chain recombines TRBV6-4 with TRBJ2-1; 12 bases fit TRBD2. V lost 5 bases and J lost 7; bases outside the gene matches: 6. CDR3 length: 15 residues. Germline V gene lookup returns CDR1 MRHNA and CDR2 SNTAGT. CDR3 nucleotide sequence: TGTGCCAGCAGTCCTAGCGGGGGGGCCAATAATGAGCAGTTCTTC. Translation: CASSPSGGANNEQFF.

The chain has TRBV7-9 and TRBJ1-1; D is uncertain. With 4 bases removed from V and 4 bases from J, the gap between germline ends came to 19 bases. CDR1 is SEHNR and CDR2 is FQNEAQ in the germline V gene (reference sequence). The CDR3 runs 16 residues. The CDR3 spells CASSSAPGIFSTEAFF. The CDR3 bases are TGTGCCAGCAGCTCAGCGCCGGGGATTTTCTCCACTGAAGCTTTCTTT.

The V and J genes are TRBV10-3 and TRBJ2-1; D might be TRBD1 (5 bases). CDR3 length equals 12 residues. Trimming cost V 10 bases and J 4 bases, with 11 bases left between them. Germline CDR1 ENHRY, CDR2 SYGVKD. The CDR3 bases are TGTGCCACAACTCCAGGGTACAATGAGCAGTTCTTC. Protein sequence: CATTPGYNEQFF.

This clone was seen just once. The rearrangement joins TRBV9 to TRBJ1-1; TRBD1 might be the D (6 bases). V was pared by 0 bases and J by 1 base, with 19 bases between. CDR3 size: 18 residues. CDR1 and CDR2 from the germline V gene are SGDLS and YYNGEE. The CDR3 loop reads CASSVDLIEDRENTEAFF. The CDR3 DNA is TGTGCCAGCAGCGTAGACTTAATTGAGGACAGAGAGAACACTGAAGCTTTCTTT.

This clone showed up just once. The chain carries TRBV27 and TRBJ2-3; D not resolved. V shed 6 bases and J shed 7 bases, with 8 bases lying between them. CDR1 and CDR2 (germline): MNHEY, SMNVEV (reference sequence). This CDR3 is built from 11 residues. CDR3 DNA: TGTGCCAGCAGCGATAGAAATACGCAGTATTTT. Its translation: CASSDRNTQYF.